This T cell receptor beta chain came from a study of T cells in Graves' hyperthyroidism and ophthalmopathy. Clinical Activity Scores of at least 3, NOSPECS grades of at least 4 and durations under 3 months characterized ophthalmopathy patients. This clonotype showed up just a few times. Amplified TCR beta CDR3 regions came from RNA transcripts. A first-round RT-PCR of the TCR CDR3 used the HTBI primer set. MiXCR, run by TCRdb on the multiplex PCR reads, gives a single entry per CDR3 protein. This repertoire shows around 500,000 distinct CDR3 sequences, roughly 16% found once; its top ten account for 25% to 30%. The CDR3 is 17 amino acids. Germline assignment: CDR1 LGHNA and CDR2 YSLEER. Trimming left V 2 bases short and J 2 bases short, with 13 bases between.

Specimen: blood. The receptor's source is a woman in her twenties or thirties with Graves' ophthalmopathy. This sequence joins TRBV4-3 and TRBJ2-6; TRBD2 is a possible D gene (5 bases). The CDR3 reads CASSQSPWETGANVLTF. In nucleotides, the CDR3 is TGCGCCAGCAGCCAATCGCCCTGGGAGACTGGGGCCAACGTCCTGACTTTC.